The 23 T cell receptor beta chains reported below all come from one sample, sequenced in a study of blood T cells in healthy people across ages. It was with a sample-barcoded 5' primer and a J-beta primer mix that a second PCR of roughly 6 to 12 cycles was run. TCRdb re-derived calls from the 5' RACE reads in MiXCR, one entry per CDR3 protein. The sample yields 550,000 to 750,000 distinct CDR3 sequences, roughly 20% seen once. Sequencing was performed on blood. The receptors stem from a man in his 70s in good health.

This clonotype came up a few times. The chain couples TRBV7-9 to TRBJ1-1; no clear D gene. Germline loops: CDR1 SEHNR, CDR2 FQNEAQ (reference sequence). V lost 0 bases and J 4 bases, leaving 6 bases between the germline ends. The CDR3 runs to 13 residues. CDR3 coding DNA: TGTGCCAGCAGCTTAGCGCCAGGCACTGAAGCTTTCTTT. As protein: CASSLAPGTEAFF.

This rearrangement joins TRBV29-1 to TRBJ2-5; no firm D call. The germline V gene has CDR1 SQVTM and CDR2 ANQGSEA. V lost 4 bases, J lost 0 bases, and 6 bases lay in between. The CDR3 runs 12 residues. This CDR3 is CSVVSYQETQYF. In DNA form, the CDR3 reads TGCAGCGTTGTTAGTTACCAAGAGACCCAGTACTTC.

CDR3 nucleotides: TGTGCCAGCAGCTTAGAGGGGTTGGAGTTCTTC. This translates into CASSLEGLEFF. This chain connects TRBV7-9 to TRBJ2-1, with D perhaps TRBD1 (5 bases). The CDR3 spans 11 residues. Per the germline V gene, CDR1 is SEHNR and CDR2 is FQNEAQ (reference sequence). V lost 1 base and J lost 14, with 9 bases in between.

V gene TRBV7-2 combines with J gene TRBJ2-5; perhaps TRBD2 as D (5 bases). This CDR3 has 15 residues. Germline CDR1 and CDR2: SGHTA and FQGNSA. V dropped 1 base and J dropped 3 bases, with 12 bases sitting between them. The CDR3 is CASSLVVGVEETQYF. CDR3 DNA sequence: TGTGCCAGCAGCTTAGTCGTGGGAGTTGAAGAGACCCAGTACTTC.

The rearrangement uses TRBV11-3 and TRBJ2-3, with D uncertain. The CDR3 is 13 residues long. CDR1 and CDR2 from the germline V gene are SGHNT and YENEEA. Trimming removed 4 bases at V and 9 bases at J, with 14 bases between. The CDR3 bases are TGTGCCAGCAGCTCAACAGCGATGGGGACGCAGTATTTT. Residues: CASSSTAMGTQYF.

This clonotype was observed a handful of times. The J gene is TRBJ2-3, the V gene TRBV20-1, with D possibly TRBD2 on 5 matching bases. CDR1 is DFQATT and CDR2 is SNEGSKA in the germline V gene (reference sequence). V lost 6 bases and J 2 bases, leaving 18 bases between the germline ends. This CDR3 has 15 residues. As DNA, the CDR3 is TGCAGTGCAATATCACATTCGGGGAACACAGATACGCAGTATTTT. As protein: CSAISHSGNTDTQYF.

The chain couples TRBV7-2 to TRBJ2-3; weak D call: TRBD2 (6 bases). V was pared by 1 base and J by 4 bases, with 15 bases between. The CDR3 extends over 16 amino acids. Germline-derived CDR1 and CDR2 are SGHTA and FQGNSA. The CDR3 loop reads CASSLGSAGTPDTQYF. In DNA form, the CDR3 reads TGTGCCAGCAGCTTAGGGTCGGCGGGAACCCCAGATACGCAGTATTTT.

This chain joins TRBV7-2 and TRBJ2-3, with D possibly being TRBD2 (5 bases). V was trimmed by 2 bases and J by 6 bases, leaving 15 bases between them. Germline values: CDR1 SGHTA, CDR2 FQGNSA. The CDR3 is 15 amino acids. The CDR3 is CASSLISGVTDTQYF. The DNA for the CDR3 is TGTGCCAGCAGCTTAATAAGCGGAGTTACGGATACGCAGTATTTT.

Concerning this clonotype: The junction departs from germline at one end; a sequencing error may be responsible. The chain carries TRBV7-9 and TRBJ1-1; D unclear. Germline CDR1 SEHNR, CDR2 FQNEAQ (reference sequence). The CDR3 loop spans 11 amino acids. The CDR3 nucleotides read TGTGCCAGCAGCTTAGATGCTAGGGCAGAATTT. Its translation is CASSLDARAEF.

In its sample, this clonotype was seen a few times. The chain employs TRBV20-1 and TRBJ2-1; TRBD2 aligns across 12 bases. The V gene end was trimmed by 1 base and the J gene end by 7 bases; junction bases not matched to a gene: 11. This CDR3 is built from 17 residues. The germline V gene encodes CDR1 DFQATT and CDR2 SNEGSKA (reference sequence). Here the CDR3 reads CSARARLAGAFWNEQFF. The CDR3 coding sequence is TGCAGTGCTAGAGCCAGACTAGCGGGAGCGTTCTGGAATGAGCAGTTCTTC.

There are a few counts of this clonotype. The V gene is TRBV20-1, the J gene TRBJ2-1; D gene ambiguous. TRBJ2-7 explains the end of the DNA better; the J call may be wrong. CDR1 and CDR2 (germline): DFQATT, SNEGSKA (reference sequence). The CDR3 length is 11 residues. CDR3 protein: CSARSPYEQYF. The CDR3 DNA reads as TGCAGTGCTAGGTCCCCCTACGAGCAGTACTTC.

The chain joins TRBV6-6 to TRBJ2-7; 8 bases map to TRBD1. V shed 0 bases, J shed 5 bases, and the junction held 9 bases outside the gene matches. Germline V lookup: CDR1 MNHNY, CDR2 SVGAGI (reference sequence). The CDR3 loop spans 16 amino acids. This CDR3 is CASSYSSGTGNNEQYF. Written as DNA, the CDR3 is TGTGCCAGCAGTTACTCCTCCGGGACAGGTAATAACGAGCAGTACTTC.

The chain uses TRBV9 and TRBJ2-7; D is possibly TRBD2 (5 bases). Looked up from germline, CDR1 is SGDLS and CDR2 is YYNGEE. This CDR3 has 16 amino acids. The V and J ends lost 1 base and 3 bases respectively, with 17 bases between them. CDR3 nucleotides: TGTGCCAGCAGCGTATCCCCCGAGGGTCGTATCTACGAGCAGTACTTC. Translating gives CASSVSPEGRIYEQYF.

The chain carries TRBV27 and TRBJ2-3; 13 bases match TRBD2. J gave up 3 bases and V 0 bases, and 3 bases lay outside the gene matches. The CDR3 length is 17 residues. The V gene's germline CDR1 is MNHEY and CDR2 SMNVEV (reference sequence). The CDR3 region is CASSLSGTSGITDTQYF. CDR3 DNA sequence: TGTGCCAGCAGTTTATCGGGGACTAGCGGGATAACAGATACGCAGTATTTT.

This chain links TRBV20-1 with TRBJ2-3; 9 bases agree with TRBD2. J gave up 5 bases and V 5 bases, and 5 bases lay outside the gene matches. CDR1 and CDR2 (germline): DFQATT, SNEGSKA (reference sequence). CDR3 length equals 13 residues. The DNA for the CDR3 is TGCAGTGCTGCGCAACTAGCGGGAGATACGCAGTATTTT. It translates to CSAAQLAGDTQYF.

This chain joins TRBV6-5 and TRBJ1-2, with D maybe TRBD1 (5 bases). The V and J ends lost 6 bases and 8 bases respectively, with 13 bases between them. Germline V gene data show CDR1 as MNHEY and CDR2 as SVGAGI. The CDR3 consists of 12 residues. CDR3 residues: CASRGPLDGYTF. Written as DNA, the CDR3 is TGTGCCAGCAGGGGGCCCCTGGACGGCTACACCTTC.

This clonotype has a handful of counts. In this CDR3 the conserved last residue, phenylalanine or tryptophan, is missing, so a read error is likely. The chain combines TRBV20-1 with TRBJ2-1; D is ambiguous. The V gene's germline CDR1 is DFQATT and CDR2 SNEGSKA (reference sequence). The CDR3 contains 11 residues. Trimming removed 2 bases at V and 10 bases at J, with 9 bases between. CDR3 region: CSARLVEEQFL. The CDR3 nucleotides are TGCAGTGCTAGACTAGTTGAGGAGCAGTTCCTC.

The chain combines TRBV12-3 or TRBV12-4 with TRBJ2-1, with 10 bases aligning to TRBD2. This CDR3 region has 13 residues. V was pared by 6 bases and J by 8 bases, with 4 bases of the junction left unmatched. In DNA form, the CDR3 reads TGTGCCAGCAGAACTAGCGGGAACCATGAGCAGTTCTTC. It translates to CASRTSGNHEQFF.

There are a few counts of this clonotype. The CDR3 reads CASSLDVGGPPTQYF. CDR3 DNA: TGCGCCAGCAGCTTGGATGTGGGAGGGCCGCCAACGCAGTATTTT. This rearrangement joins TRBV5-1 to TRBJ2-3; 7 positions agree with TRBD2. This CDR3 contains 15 residues. Trimming took 0 bases from V and 9 from J; bases not matched to a gene: 10. Germline CDR1 reads SGHRS; CDR2 reads YFSETQ.

The rearrangement uses TRBV7-2 and TRBJ2-2; D remains ambiguous. The germline V gene encodes CDR1 SGHTA and CDR2 FQGNSA. The CDR3 loop spans 16 amino acids. The ends were cut back, 2 bases at V and 2 bases at J, with 12 bases in the middle. The CDR3 loop reads CASSLKPAGNTGELFF. CDR3 DNA: TGTGCCAGCAGCTTAAAGCCGGCAGGCAACACCGGGGAGCTGTTTTTT.

V is TRBV29-1 and J is TRBJ1-4; D remains unclear. Trimming cost V 5 bases and J 5 bases, with 9 bases left between them. There are 12 residues in the CDR3. Germline lookup yields CDR1 SQVTM and CDR2 ANQGSEA. The CDR3 protein is CSVSSGNEKLFF. CDR3 nucleotide sequence: TGCAGCGTTTCGAGTGGGAATGAAAAACTGTTTTTT.

The V call is TRBV20-1, the J call TRBJ2-3; D is ambiguous. Deletions cut 0 bases from V and 0 bases from J, with 13 bases between. The CDR3 runs 16 residues. Germline CDR1 is DFQATT and CDR2 is SNEGSKA (reference sequence). This chain's CDR3 is CSARDSVRTSTDTQYF. CDR3 DNA: TGCAGTGCTAGAGACAGCGTACGAACTAGCACAGATACGCAGTATTTT.

The chain uses TRBV3-1 and TRBJ2-5, with TRBD2 identical over 12 bases. The CDR3 runs 15 residues. The V and J ends lost 10 bases and 5 bases, in that order; junction bases with no gene match: 11. Germline values: CDR1 LGHDT, CDR2 YNNKEL (reference sequence). CDR3 amino acids: CATNLAGGPRETQYF. In nucleotides, the CDR3 is TGTGCCACCAACCTAGCGGGAGGGCCGCGGGAGACCCAGTACTTC.